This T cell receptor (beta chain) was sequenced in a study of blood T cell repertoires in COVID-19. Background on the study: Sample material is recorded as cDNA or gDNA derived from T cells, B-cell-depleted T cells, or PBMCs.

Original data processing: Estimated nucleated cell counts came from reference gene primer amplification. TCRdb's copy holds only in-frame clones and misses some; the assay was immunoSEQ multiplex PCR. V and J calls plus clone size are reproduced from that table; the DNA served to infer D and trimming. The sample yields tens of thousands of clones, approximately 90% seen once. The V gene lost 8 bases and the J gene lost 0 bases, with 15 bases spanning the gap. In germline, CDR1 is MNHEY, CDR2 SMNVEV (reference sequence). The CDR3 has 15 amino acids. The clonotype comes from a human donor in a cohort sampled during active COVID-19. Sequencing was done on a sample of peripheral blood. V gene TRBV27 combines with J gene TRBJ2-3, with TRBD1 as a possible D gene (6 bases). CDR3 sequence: CASGDMGHSTDTQYF. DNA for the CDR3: TGTGCCAGCGGCGATATGGGACATAGCACAGATACGCAGTATTTT.